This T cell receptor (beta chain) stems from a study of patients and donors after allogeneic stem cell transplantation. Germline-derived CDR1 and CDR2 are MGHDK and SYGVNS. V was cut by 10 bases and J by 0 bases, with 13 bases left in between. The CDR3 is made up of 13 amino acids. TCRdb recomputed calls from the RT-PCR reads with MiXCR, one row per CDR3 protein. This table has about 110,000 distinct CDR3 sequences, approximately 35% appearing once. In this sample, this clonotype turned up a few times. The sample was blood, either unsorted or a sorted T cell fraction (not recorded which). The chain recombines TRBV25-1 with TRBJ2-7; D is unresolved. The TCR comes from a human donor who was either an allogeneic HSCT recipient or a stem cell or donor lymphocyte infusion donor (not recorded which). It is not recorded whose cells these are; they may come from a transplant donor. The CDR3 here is CATSFSSSYEQYF. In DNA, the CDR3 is TGTGCCACAAGCTTTTCCAGCTCCTACGAGCAGTACTTC.